This T cell receptor beta chain was sequenced during a study of control samples from healthy donors and cancer patients (TCRdb year 2020). The CDR3 measures 16 amino acids from cysteine to phenylalanine. Only the CDR3 part of the read is kept: 48 bases, read in frame from the first base. Relative to germline, V is 2 bases shorter and J is 2 bases shorter, with 13 bases between their ends. CDR1 and CDR2 are drawn from the germline V gene: MDHEN, SYDVKM. About this clone: It has no known antigen specificity. One base away there is no much larger clone; base qualities are not given.

Library preparation employed the immunoSEQ multiplex PCR assay. Held by TCRdb, this immuneACCESS table contains in-frame sequences only and omits some clones. Under half of the omission traces to an unresolved V gene where checked; the cause of the rest is unknown. The sample data list over 50,000 clones, and roughly 87% of these were observed just once. The top ten clones comprise 3.8% of the sample. The rearranged chain carries TRBV28 and TRBJ1-5; no D segment can be confidently identified. The TCR sequence derives from a middle-aged man in good health. Sequencing was carried out using blood. The CDR3 region has the sequence CASSLRSYRRNQPQHF. The DNA reads TGTGCCAGCAGTTTACGGTCCTACAGACGCAATCAGCCCCAGCATTTT.